This T cell receptor beta chain derives from a study of tumor-infiltrating lymphocytes in glioblastoma multiforme (dated by TCRdb to about 2017). For the wider study: To test whether intratumoral genomic heterogeneity fosters TIL diversity, the study jointly examined somatic mutations, TIL diversity and immune response activity.

The AllPrep DNA/RNA mini kit was used to purify genomic DNA and total RNA at the same time from each of the nine to ten tumor samples. OD 260/280 ratios above 1.9 and RNA integrity numbers above 6.5 were observed for all RNA. CDR1 is given as KGHDR and CDR2 as SFDVKD, both from the germline V gene. The CDR3 runs 16 amino acids, cysteine and phenylalanine included. The read is trimmed to its CDR3 DNA, 48 bases read in frame from base 1. Using a modified ARM-PCR protocol with multiple V-beta primers and a C-beta primer, the team built TCRB libraries from RNA through three nested multiplex PCR rounds. ProtoScript II Reverse Transcriptase and a C-beta primer were used to synthesize TCRB-specific cDNA from 0.5 ug total RNA. The description of the TCRB libraries did not include any unique molecular identifiers. In the third PCR, barcodes and adapters were added over approximately 25 cycles using Deep VentR (exo-) polymerase, and bands of 250-500 bp were then gel purified. An Illumina HiSeq 2500 generating 250 bp paired-end reads was used to sequence the TCRB libraries. As for the original processing: The reads were cleaned with Trimmomatic, merged with FLASH and assigned V, D and J segments with MiGEC before being analyzed in VDJtools. Repertoire diversity was quantified with the Shannon-Wiener diversity index calculated using VDJtools. TCRdb passed the public sequencing reads through fastp at Q25 and MiXCR, retaining productive beta sequences. CDR3 protein sequences are deduplicated, and each keeps its most common genes and DNA. The V and J calls follow TCRdb's processing rather than the paper's. In this sample the table shows about 16,000 distinct CDR3 sequences, around 70% of which occur a single time. The ten largest clones capture over 35% of the sample.

Comment on this clonotype: Its cognate antigen has yet to be identified. A read error may account for a junction end that differs from germline.

The full study reports these points: RNA-based TCR sequencing may distort clone frequencies because T cells carry unequal numbers of TCR transcripts. Generalizability was limited because only one glioblastoma patient was included in the TCR and somatic mutation analysis. The authors noted that sorting T cells into functional subsets, which was not done in this study, would be a future improvement.

The sequenced sample consisted of brain tumor tissue. The chain is assembled from TRBV24-1 and TRBJ2-2; the D gene lacks a confident call. The TCR originated in a male donor with glioblastoma. The bases are TGTGCTACCAGTGAGGTTTGGTCTACGAACACCGGGGAGCTGTTTTTT. Translated, this is CATSEVWSTNTGELFF.